This passage covers 4 T cell receptor beta chains from one sample sequenced in a study of T-cell memory formation after mild COVID-19. In TCRdb, the 5' RACE reads were re-called with MiXCR into one record per CDR3 protein. The profile covers about 260,000 distinct CDR3 sequences, with over 15% appearing a single time and under 25% taken by the ten largest. The sequencing input was PBMCs or a T cell subset sorted from them (not recorded which). Receptor source: a young man who had mild COVID-19 (a few samples of this study predate the infection). Cell type and time point are not known.

This chain uses TRBV12-3 or TRBV12-4 with TRBJ2-3, with TRBD1 as a possible D gene (6 bases). This CDR3 region has 12 residues. Trimming removed 6 bases at V and 5 bases at J, with 9 bases between. CDR3 sequence reads: CASRVGGDTQYF. CDR3 DNA: TGTGCCAGCAGAGTAGGGGGAGATACGCAGTATTTT.

This clonotype was counted a few times. The chain has TRBV5-1 and TRBJ2-3; 9 bases are a match to TRBD1. V trimming: 4 bases; J trimming: 3 bases; junction bases outside the gene matches: 9. The CDR3 totals 16 residues. Germline loops: CDR1 SGHRS, CDR2 YFSETQ. The CDR3 loop is CASSLPRDRDTDTQYF. The CDR3 DNA reads TGCGCCAGCAGCCTCCCCCGGGACAGGGATACAGATACGCAGTATTTT.

The V call is TRBV4-2, the J call TRBJ2-7; 10 bases are a match to TRBD2. Germline V CDR1 and CDR2: LGHNA, YNFKEQ. This CDR3 is built from 18 residues. J was trimmed by 3 bases and V by 0 bases; bases with no gene match: 11. The CDR3, as DNA: TGTGCCAGCAGCCAAGAAGGTGTGTTAGCGGGGGGAAACTACGAGCAGTACTTC. It specifies CASSQEGVLAGGNYEQYF.

This clonotype has just a few counts. The CDR3 bases are TGTGCCAGCAGGGGCTACGGGACAGGGGGCGTTCAGCCCCAGCATTTT. Protein: CASRGYGTGGVQPQHF. The chain couples TRBV12-3 or TRBV12-4 to TRBJ1-5, with 12 bases identical to TRBD1. With 6 bases clipped from V and 6 bases from J, the junction kept 9 bases outside the gene matches. CDR3 size: 16 residues.